The 26 T cell receptor beta chains given below trace back to one sample, sequenced in a study of cytomegalovirus exposure and HLA in healthy donors (dated by TCRdb to about 2017). The library was generated by the immunoSEQ multiplex PCR assay. A mixture of 60 forward primers for TCR Vbeta segments and 13 reverse primers for TCR Jbeta segments was used in the multiplex PCR. TCRdb retrieved this table from immuneACCESS and kept in-frame rearrangements only. Not all clones are present; in checked studies, unresolved V genes account for under half, and no reason is known for the remainder. This sample is represented by roughly 120,000 clones; 60% to 70% of them were singletons. Roughly 8.6% of the sample lies in the top ten. Sequencing input: PBMCs. These TCRs come from a woman aged 40 to 50 in good health and CMV-seropositive.

V gene TRBV29-1 combines with J gene TRBJ2-1; 8 bases match TRBD1. This CDR3 is 13 amino acids long. J gave up 7 bases and V 6 bases, and 8 bases lay outside the gene matches. The V gene's germline CDR1 is SQVTM and CDR2 ANQGSEA. The CDR3 here is CSVLNWTGNEQFF. The CDR3 nucleotides are TGCAGCGTCCTTAATTGGACAGGGAATGAGCAGTTCTTC.

The chain couples TRBV19 to TRBJ1-5, with D unresolved. V was shortened by 3 bases and J by 9 bases, with 9 bases between the two germline ends. CDR3 length equals 12 residues. CDR1 is LNHDA, CDR2 SQIVND, per germline (reference sequence). CDR3: CASSIADGPQHF. The CDR3, as DNA: TGTGCCAGTAGTATTGCGGATGGGCCCCAGCATTTT.

This clone was seen only once. The V gene is TRBV9, the J gene TRBJ2-7, with D possibly matching TRBD1 (5 bases). Trimming cost V 4 bases and J 3 bases, with 11 bases left between them. The CDR3 is 13 amino acids. CDR1 SGDLS and CDR2 YYNGEE come from the germline V gene. CDR3 region: CASSIGHNYEQYF. CDR3 sequence (DNA): TGTGCCAGCAGCATCGGACACAACTACGAGCAGTACTTC.

In its sample, this clone was seen a few times. The gene calls are TRBV6-5 and TRBJ2-4; 13 positions agree with TRBD2. The germline V gene has CDR1 MNHEY and CDR2 SVGAGI. V dropped 6 bases and J dropped 11; count of bases not matched to a gene: 7. The CDR3 extends over 14 amino acids. Here the CDR3 DNA reads TGTGCCAGCAGAACCGGACTAGCGGGAGTTGTTCAGTACTTC. Protein sequence: CASRTGLAGVVQYF.

The rearrangement links TRBV5-1 to TRBJ2-1; 13 bases are shared with TRBD2. The CDR3 extends over 15 amino acids. The V segment lost 3 bases and the J segment 10 bases; nucleotides outside the gene matches: 7. Germline CDR1 is SGHRS and CDR2 is YFSETQ. The chain's CDR3 is CASSWTSGSSGEQFF. The CDR3 DNA reads as TGCGCCAGCAGCTGGACTAGCGGGAGTTCGGGGGAGCAGTTCTTC.

The rearrangement joins TRBV7-3 to TRBJ2-1; 11 bases line up with TRBD2. Germline V gene lookup returns CDR1 SGHTA and CDR2 FQGTGA. V gave up 2 bases and J gave up 3 bases; unmatched junction bases: 3. The CDR3 is made up of 16 amino acids. The CDR3 DNA reads as TGTGCCAGCAGCTTATTTGGGACTAGCGGCTACAATGAGCAGTTCTTC. Translating gives CASSLFGTSGYNEQFF.

About this clone itself: One end of the junction is discordant with germline, which a read error may explain. The V call is TRBV7-9, the J call TRBJ2-1; D is possibly TRBD1 (6 bases). The CDR3 extends over 18 amino acids. Germline V lookup: CDR1 SEHNR, CDR2 FQNEAQ (reference sequence). The CDR3 nucleotides read TGTTCCAGCAGCTCAAGCCATTCAGGGACATTCACCTACAATGAGCAGTTCTTC. It encodes CSSSSSHSGTFTYNEQFF.

The chain links TRBV19 to TRBJ1-2; 8 bases match TRBD1. Germline-derived CDR1 and CDR2 are LNHDA and SQIVND (reference sequence). The CDR3 is 15 residues long. Unmatched junction bases numbered 10, after V lost 3 bases and J lost 7 bases. This CDR3 is CASSIVQGAKSGYTF. CDR3 nucleotides: TGTGCCAGTAGTATCGTGCAGGGGGCGAAATCTGGCTACACCTTC.

The V and J genes are TRBV19 and TRBJ1-2, with TRBD1 identical over 12 bases. From germline, CDR1 is LNHDA and CDR2 SQIVND (reference sequence). Trimming at V came to 4 bases and at J to 4 bases, leaving 19 bases not matched to a gene. This CDR3 has 20 amino acids. The CDR3 spells CASSTHKKRRDRGPGYGYTF. In DNA, the CDR3 is TGTGCCAGTAGTACCCACAAGAAACGCCGGGACAGGGGGCCAGGCTATGGCTACACCTTC.

Only one count was recorded for this clone. The chain has TRBV19 and TRBJ2-1, with D perhaps matching TRBD2 (6 bases). CDR3 length: 14 amino acids. Germline-derived CDR1 and CDR2 are LNHDA and SQIVND (reference sequence). Trimming left V 4 bases short and J 9 bases short, with 16 bases between. The CDR3 spells CASSNPWGVSEQFF. CDR3 in DNA: TGTGCCAGTAGTAACCCTTGGGGGGTGAGTGAGCAGTTCTTC.

This clone was picked up one time. The chain employs TRBV9 and TRBJ1-1; 9 bases map to TRBD1. The CDR3 totals 17 residues. J lost 3 bases, V lost 2 bases, and 11 bases had no gene match. The germline gives CDR1 SGDLS, CDR2 YYNGEE. CDR3 bases: TGTGCCAGCAGCGTTGGGGACAGGGCCCGCAGGGACACTGAAGCTTTCTTT. As protein: CASSVGDRARRDTEAFF.

V usage is TRBV29-1 and J usage is TRBJ2-4, with D perhaps matching TRBD2 (6 bases). V lost 5 bases, J lost 9 bases, and 11 bases lay in between. This CDR3 has 11 amino acids. Germline V gene sequence: CDR1 SQVTM, CDR2 ANQGSEA. The CDR3 is CSVKRELIQYF. For the CDR3, the DNA is TGCAGCGTTAAACGGGAGCTCATTCAGTACTTC.

The V and J genes are TRBV2 and TRBJ1-1; no firm D call. Per germline, CDR1 SNHLY and CDR2 FYNNEI. This CDR3 is built from 13 residues. The V end was cut by 6 bases, the J end by 2 bases, with 10 bases between. CDR3 coding DNA: TGTGCCAGCAGGGCCGGGGTTAACACTGAAGCTTTCTTT. It yields the protein CASRAGVNTEAFF.

J is TRBJ1-5 and V is TRBV6-1, with D hard to call. The CDR3 contains 13 residues. The V gene lost 1 base and the J gene lost 7 bases, with 8 bases spanning the gap. Germline assignment: CDR1 MNHNS and CDR2 SASEGT. The CDR3 loop reads CASSEVSHQPQHF. CDR3 coding DNA: TGTGCCAGCAGTGAAGTTAGTCACCAGCCCCAGCATTTT.

The V and J genes are TRBV7-3 and TRBJ2-1; TRBD2 matches at 12 bases. The CDR3 totals 15 residues. Trimming took 5 bases from V and 6 from J; bases not matched to a gene: 5. Germline CDR1 is SGHTA and CDR2 is FQGTGA. The CDR3 reads CASSPSGLAGNEQFF. CDR3 in DNA: TGTGCCAGCAGCCCGTCGGGACTAGCGGGCAATGAGCAGTTCTTC.

This clone appeared a few times. This chain uses TRBV4-2 with TRBJ2-7; tentatively, D is TRBD1 (5 bases). The V end was cut by 0 bases, the J end by 1 base, with 7 bases between. The CDR3 sequence is 14 residues long. Germline values: CDR1 LGHNA, CDR2 YNFKEQ. The CDR3, as DNA: TGTGCCAGCAGCCAAGAACAGGTTTCCTACGAGCAGTACTTC. This codes for CASSQEQVSYEQYF.

The V and J genes are TRBV13 and TRBJ1-1, with D possibly being TRBD1 (5 bases). CDR3 length: 14 amino acids. Germline V CDR1 and CDR2: PRHDT, FYEKMQ (reference sequence). With 5 bases removed from V and 5 bases from J, the gap between germline ends came to 15 bases. The CDR3 nucleotides are TGTGCCAGCAGCCACCTTACAGGCTGGACTGAAGCTTTCTTT. Protein sequence: CASSHLTGWTEAFF. Filled out from reference TRBV13 and TRBJ1-1, the complete variable domain reads AAGVIQSPRHLIKEKRETATLKCYPIPRHDTVYWYQQGPGQDPQFLISFYEKMQSDKGSIPDRFSAQQFSDYHSELNMSSLELGDSALYFCASSHLTGWTEAFFGQGTRLTVV.

As for this clone: One end of the junction varies from germline; a read error may be responsible. V usage is TRBV9 and J usage is TRBJ2-3; 8 nucleotides match TRBD1. CDR3 length: 17 amino acids. Germline CDR1 reads SGDLS; CDR2 reads YYNGEE. Written as DNA, the CDR3 is TGTGCCAGCAGCGTAGACCTTGCCAGGGGGCGAGGTGATACGCGGTATTTT. Translated, it gives CASSVDLARGRGDTRYF.

The V call is TRBV18, the J call TRBJ2-1; 8 positions match TRBD2. V gave up 6 bases and J gave up 1 base; unmatched junction bases: 8. Per the germline V gene, CDR1 is KGHSH and CDR2 is LQKENI. This CDR3 contains 16 residues. The CDR3 DNA reads TGTGCCAGCTCTCCCCAAAGCGGGAGTTCCTACAATGAGCAGTTCTTC. This translates into CASSPQSGSSYNEQFF.

A few counts support this clone. The V call is TRBV18, the J call TRBJ1-1; TRBD1 matches at 7 bases. Germline loops: CDR1 KGHSH, CDR2 LQKENI. J was trimmed by 5 bases and V by 5 bases; bases with no gene match: 8. The CDR3 is 14 residues long. The CDR3 sequence: CASSKTGERTEAFF. DNA for the CDR3: TGTGCCAGCTCAAAAACAGGGGAGAGGACTGAAGCTTTCTTT.

The CDR3 region is CASQRQGTFYGYTF. Here the CDR3 DNA reads TGTGCCAGCCAGAGACAGGGGACCTTCTATGGCTACACCTTC. V usage is TRBV19 and J usage is TRBJ1-2, with 8 bases fitting TRBD1. This CDR3 comprises 14 residues. Trimming removed 9 bases from V and 4 bases from J; junction bases left unmatched: 10. The V gene's germline CDR1 is LNHDA and CDR2 SQIVND (reference sequence). The full variable domain, rest sourced from reference TRBV19 and TRBJ1-2, is DGGITQSPKYLFRKEGQNVTLSCEQNLNHDAMYWYRQDPGQGLRLIYYSQIVNDFQKGDIAEGYSVSREKKESFPLTVTSAQKNPTAFYLCASQRQGTFYGYTFGSGTRLTVV.

In this sample, this clone turned up a few times. This sequence joins TRBV7-7 and TRBJ2-2; TRBD2 might be the D (5 bases). Looked up from germline, CDR1 is SSHAT and CDR2 is FNYEAQ (reference sequence). The CDR3 runs 13 residues. V lost 2 bases and J lost 10, with 11 bases in between. In DNA, the CDR3 is TGTGCCAGCAGCTTACGACCCGGGGTGGAGCTGTTTTTT. Residues: CASSLRPGVELFF.

This clone was picked up a small number of times. The chain has TRBV4-2 and TRBJ1-5, with D hard to call. CDR1 and CDR2 (germline): LGHNA, YNFKEQ. The CDR3 consists of 17 residues. V shed 1 base and J shed 2 bases, with 15 bases lying between them. CDR3 region: CASSQARRTDRNQPQHF. The CDR3 DNA sequence: TGTGCCAGCAGCCAAGCCCGTCGGACTGATCGCAATCAGCCCCAGCATTTT.

This clone was seen a few times. V and J are TRBV2 and TRBJ2-7; TRBD1 agrees at 10 bases. The V gene's germline CDR1 is SNHLY and CDR2 FYNNEI. V lost 6 bases, J lost 7 bases, and 6 bases stayed unmatched. CDR3 length equals 13 residues. Written as DNA, the CDR3 is TGTGCCAGCAGCGGGACAGGGGAAGGGGAGCAGTACTTC. Amino acids: CASSGTGEGEQYF.

This clone showed up just a few times. This rearrangement joins TRBV4-3 to TRBJ1-1; possible D gene TRBD1, 6 bases. CDR3 length: 17 amino acids. The germline V gene encodes CDR1 LGHNA and CDR2 YSLEER. V shed 0 bases and J shed 4 bases, with 18 bases lying between them. CDR3 region: CASSQDLPPGGPTEAFF. In DNA form, the CDR3 reads TGCGCCAGCAGCCAAGATCTTCCCCCGGGGGGCCCCACTGAAGCTTTCTTT.

The genes are TRBV28 and TRBJ2-2, with D possibly being TRBD1 (5 bases). Germline V CDR1 and CDR2: MDHEN, SYDVKM. Trimming cost V 5 bases and J 9 bases, with 10 bases left between them. The CDR3 length is 12 residues. CDR3 DNA sequence: TGTGCCAGCAGTACAGGCAGTAGGGAGCTGTTTTTT. It is translated as CASSTGSRELFF.